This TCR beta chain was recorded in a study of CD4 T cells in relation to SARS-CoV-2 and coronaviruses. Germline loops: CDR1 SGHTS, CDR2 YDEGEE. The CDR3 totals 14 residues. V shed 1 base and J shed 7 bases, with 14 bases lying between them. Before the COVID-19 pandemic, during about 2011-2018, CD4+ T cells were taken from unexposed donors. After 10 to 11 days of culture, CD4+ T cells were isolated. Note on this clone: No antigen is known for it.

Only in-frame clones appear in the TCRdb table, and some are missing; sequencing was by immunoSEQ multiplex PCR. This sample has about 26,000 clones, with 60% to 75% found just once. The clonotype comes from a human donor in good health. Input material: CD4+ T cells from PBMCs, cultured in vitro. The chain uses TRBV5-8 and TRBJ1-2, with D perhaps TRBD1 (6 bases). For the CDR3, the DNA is TGTGCCAGCAGCTTGAAGGGGGTCCTCGGTGGCTACACCTTC. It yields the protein CASSLKGVLGGYTF.